Following are 25 T cell receptor beta chains from one sample sequenced in a study of metastatic and nonmetastatic thyroid tumors. There were no patients who had received any treatment before thyroid surgery. From the PCR reads, TCRdb re-called clones with MiXCR. The sample gives almost 85,000 clones, about an eighth of which show up once; about 10% is in the top ten. The sample taken for sequencing was tumor tissue. Every receptor here comes from a female donor with papillary thyroid cancer or a benign thyroid nodule (not recorded which). Some clones in this sample may be carry-over from other donors' samples.

Many counts were recorded for this clone. The chain has TRBV6-1 and TRBJ2-3; TRBD1 matches at 7 bases. The CDR3 consists of 15 residues. V shed 9 bases, J shed 3 bases, and the junction held 12 bases outside the gene matches. The V gene's germline CDR1 is MNHNS and CDR2 SASEGT. The CDR3 here is CASGEGGPFTDTQYF. The CDR3 DNA sequence: TGTGCCAGTGGGGAAGGGGGCCCCTTTACAGATACGCAGTATTTT.

In this sample, this clone turned up many times. This chain connects TRBV3-1 to TRBJ1-6; D unresolved. CDR3 length equals 15 residues. Germline values: CDR1 LGHDT, CDR2 YNNKEL (reference sequence). Trimming cost V 1 base and J 6 bases, with 10 bases left between them. The CDR3 region has the DNA TGTGCCAGCAGCCAAGTCTTGCACACTAATTCACCCCTCCACTTT. Protein product: CASSQVLHTNSPLHF.

This clone occurred a few times. This may arise from a read error, as a much more abundant clone is one base away. The CDR3 carries no conserved terminal phenylalanine or tryptophan, so it likely arises from a read error. Within the sample, other DNA sequences also encode this same CDR3. The chain combines TRBV28 with TRBJ1-3, with D perhaps TRBD1 (5 bases). V was shortened by 4 bases and J by 0 bases, with 19 bases between the two germline ends. The CDR3 consists of 18 residues. Germline V gene sequence: CDR1 MDHEN, CDR2 SYDVKM. The CDR3 loop is CASSSILGARISGNTIYS. The CDR3 DNA follows: TGTGCCAGCAGTTCAATCCTCGGGGCGCGGATCTCTGGAAACACCATATATTCT.

This clone has ten or more counts. The chain combines TRBV4-1 with TRBJ1-1; no reliable D call. Germline CDR1 MGHRA, CDR2 YSYEKL. Trimming removed 4 bases at V and 1 base at J, with 10 bases between. The length of the CDR3 is 14 residues. The CDR3 is CASSLAAGNTEAFF. The CDR3 DNA follows: TGCGCCAGCAGCCTCGCAGCAGGGAACACTGAAGCTTTCTTT.

This clone was seen ten or more times. CDR3 nucleotides: TGTGCCAGCAGTTACTCGGGAGTTTATGGCTACACCTTC. Its protein is CASSYSGVYGYTF. The J gene is TRBJ1-2, the V gene TRBV6-5; unclear D gene. The length of the CDR3 is 13 residues. CDR1 is MNHEY and CDR2 is SVGAGI in the germline V gene. The ends were cut back, 0 bases at V and 5 bases at J, with 7 bases in the middle.

This clone was seen ten or more times. This sequence joins TRBV5-1 and TRBJ2-4; 10 bases match TRBD1. CDR1 SGHRS and CDR2 YFSETQ come from the germline V gene. V was pared by 4 bases and J by 9 bases, with 4 bases of the junction left unmatched. This CDR3 is built from 13 residues. DNA of the CDR3: TGCGCCAGCAGCGTGGACAGGGGGGGCATTCAGTACTTC. Translated: CASSVDRGGIQYF.

This clone was seen at least ten times. This chain connects TRBV3-1 to TRBJ2-7; a possible D gene is TRBD1 (5 bases). CDR1 is LGHDT and CDR2 is YNNKEL in the germline V gene (reference sequence). The CDR3 loop spans 13 amino acids. V lost 6 bases and J 3 bases, leaving 12 bases between the germline ends. This CDR3 is CASSRGHFYEQYF. Here the CDR3 DNA reads TGTGCCAGCAGTCGAGGACACTTCTACGAGCAGTACTTC.

In this sample, this clone turned up many times. Other nucleotide sequences from this sample produce the same CDR3. J is TRBJ1-3 and V is TRBV6-1, with D maybe TRBD1 (5 bases). V was cut by 6 bases and J by 4 bases, with 7 bases left in between. Germline V lookup: CDR1 MNHNS, CDR2 SASEGT. This CDR3 region has 12 residues. CDR3 coding DNA: TGTGCCAGCAGGGGGCCAGGAAACACCATATATTTT. Translated, it gives CASRGPGNTIYF.

This clone was found many times. The V and J genes are TRBV11-2 and TRBJ2-2; D call uncertain. Germline CDR1 and CDR2: SGHAT and FQNNGV. The CDR3 totals 12 residues. Trimming stripped 2 bases from V and 9 bases from J, with 7 bases between. This chain's CDR3 is CASSLFGRELFF. In DNA, the CDR3 is TGTGCCAGCAGCTTATTTGGCAGGGAGCTGTTTTTT.

This clone occurred many times. Other nucleotide sequences from this sample produce the same CDR3. The chain recombines TRBV2 with TRBJ2-6, with D perhaps TRBD1 or TRBD2 (5 bases each). Germline V gene data show CDR1 as SNHLY and CDR2 as FYNNEI. The V gene lost 6 bases and the J gene lost 0 bases, with 15 bases spanning the gap. This CDR3 spans 17 amino acids. As DNA, the CDR3 is TGTGCCAGCAGATTTTCAGGGACCCCCTCTGGGGCCAACGTCCTGACTTTC. This codes for CASRFSGTPSGANVLTF.

This clone showed up many times. J is TRBJ1-1 and V is TRBV29-1; 8 bases align to TRBD1. This CDR3 region has 12 residues. J gave up 11 bases and V 5 bases, and 10 bases lay outside the gene matches. Germline V gives CDR1 SQVTM, CDR2 ANQGSEA. The CDR3 DNA is TGCAGCGTTCAGATGCAGGGGGCTCGGGCTTTCTTT. Protein product: CSVQMQGARAFF.

This clone was seen more than once but under ten times. Germline and junction disagree at one end, which may indicate a read error. This chain links TRBV6-1 with TRBJ2-2, with D unclear. The germline gives CDR1 MNHNS, CDR2 SASEGT. This CDR3 region has 15 residues. CDR3 loop: CASSVRRFNTVELFF. The CDR3 DNA reads as TGTGCCAGCAGTGTTAGGCGGTTTAACACCGTGGAGCTGTTTTTT.

In this sample, this clone turned up many times. The CDR3 nucleotides are TGTGCCAGCAGTTTAGGGCTAAGCTATGGCTACACCTTC. This sequence encodes CASSLGLSYGYTF. The chain uses TRBV28 and TRBJ1-2; the D is unclear. CDR1 MDHEN and CDR2 SYDVKM come from the germline V gene. CDR3 length: 13 residues. Trimming took off 2 bases at V and 4 bases at J, with 8 bases between the two ends.

This clone was counted ten times or more. The rearrangement joins TRBV7-3 to TRBJ2-1, with D possibly being TRBD2 (6 bases). CDR1 and CDR2 (germline): SGHTA, FQGTGA. V lost 4 bases, J lost 3 bases, and 10 bases lay in between. The CDR3 sequence is 14 residues long. In DNA, the CDR3 is TGTGCCAGCAGCTCGGGAGATTACTACAATGAGCAGTTCTTC. This translates into CASSSGDYYNEQFF.

This clone was counted only a few times. A much larger clone differs by one base, so this may be a read error. No conserved phenylalanine or tryptophan is present at the end of the CDR3, so a read error is the likely explanation. This chain joins TRBV28 and TRBJ2-1, with a weak D call TRBD1 (5 bases). V was pared by 2 bases and J by 8 bases, with 7 bases between. The CDR3 loop spans 12 amino acids. Germline CDR1 and CDR2: MDHEN and SYDVKM. CDR3 DNA: TGTGCCAGCAGTTTAAAAGGGGATGAGCAGTTCCTC. Protein sequence: CASSLKGDEQFL.

This clone has a count of ten or more. The chain combines TRBV10-3 with TRBJ1-1; 7 bases agree with TRBD1. This CDR3 has 13 residues. The V and J ends lost 0 bases and 11 bases, in that order; junction bases with no gene match: 6. Per the germline V gene, CDR1 is ENHRY and CDR2 is SYGVKD. CDR3 sequence reads: CAISESKQGLAFF. CDR3 nucleotides: TGTGCCATCAGTGAGTCTAAACAGGGGTTGGCTTTCTTT.

This clone was observed at least ten times. The chain recombines TRBV28 with TRBJ1-1, with D unclear. The germline CDR1 and CDR2 sequences are MDHEN and SYDVKM. Trimming took 6 bases from V and 4 from J, leaving 15 bases between them. The CDR3 consists of 14 residues. CDR3: CASSPGAWGTEAFF. The CDR3 nucleotides are TGTGCCAGCAGCCCGGGAGCTTGGGGCACTGAAGCTTTCTTT.

Ten or more counts support this clone. CDR3 loop: CASSRDQTNEQFF. DNA for the CDR3: TGCGCCAGCAGCCGGGACCAGACGAATGAGCAGTTCTTC. The genes are TRBV5-1 and TRBJ2-1; D is possibly TRBD1 or TRBD2 (5 bases each). The CDR3 runs 13 residues. V was trimmed by 4 bases and J by 7 bases, leaving 12 bases between them. CDR1 and CDR2 (germline): SGHRS, YFSETQ. The variable domain in full, with the rest retrieved from reference TRBV5-1 and TRBJ2-1, is KAGVTQTPRYLIKTRGQQVTLSCSPISGHRSVSWYQQTPGQGLQFLFEYFSETQRNKGNFPGRFSGRQFSNSRSEMNVSTLELGDSALYLCASSRDQTNEQFFGPGTRLTVL.

The chain joins TRBV6-1 to TRBJ1-1, with D tentatively TRBD1 (5 bases). Trimming removed 5 bases from V and 4 bases from J, with 17 bases in between. CDR1 and CDR2 (germline): MNHNS, SASEGT. This CDR3 contains 15 residues. CDR3 nucleotide sequence: TGTGCCAGCAGTAAATATCTGACAGTGAGCACTGAAGCTTTCTTT. Translated, it gives CASSKYLTVSTEAFF.

This clone has ten or more counts. Written as DNA, the CDR3 is TGTGCCAGCATTCGTTTACAGAACACAGATACGCAGTATTTT. It encodes CASIRLQNTDTQYF. The chain joins TRBV2 to TRBJ2-3; no reliable D call. CDR1 and CDR2 from the germline V gene are SNHLY and FYNNEI. The CDR3 loop spans 14 amino acids. The germline V and J ends were trimmed by 7 bases and 2 bases, with 13 bases remaining between them. Full variable domain (outside the CDR3, taken from reference TRBV2 and TRBJ2-3): EPEVTQTPSHQVTQMGQEVILRCVPISNHLYFYWYRQILGQKVEFLVSFYNNEISEKSEIFDDQFSVERPDGSNFTLKIRSTKLEDSAMYFCASIRLQNTDTQYFGPGTRLTVL.

This clone showed up many times. The rearrangement links TRBV27 to TRBJ1-5; a weak D match, TRBD1 (5 bases). CDR3 length equals 14 residues. Germline lookup yields CDR1 MNHEY and CDR2 SMNVEV (reference sequence). Trimming shortened V by 2 bases and J by 4 bases, and 9 bases separated the two germline ends. CDR3 sequence reads: CASSLRGLNQPQHF. In DNA, the CDR3 is TGTGCCAGCAGTTTACGGGGGTTAAATCAGCCCCAGCATTTT.

This clone has ten or more counts. The chain carries TRBV10-3 and TRBJ1-1; D unresolved. Trimming cost V 3 bases and J 7 bases, with 12 bases left between them. The CDR3 consists of 13 residues. The germline V gene encodes CDR1 ENHRY and CDR2 SYGVKD. In nucleotides, the CDR3 is TGTGCCATCAGTGAAGGGCCAGACCTTGAAGCTTTCTTT. It is translated as CAISEGPDLEAFF.

This clone has at least ten counts. The V call is TRBV27, the J call TRBJ2-5; either TRBD1 or TRBD2 may supply D (7 bases each). CDR1 and CDR2 (germline): MNHEY, SMNVEV (reference sequence). The ends were cut back, 3 bases at V and 4 bases at J, with 15 bases in the middle. The CDR3 runs 15 residues. CDR3: CASSLQGGRRETQYF. The CDR3 DNA follows: TGTGCCAGCAGTTTGCAGGGGGGGCGCAGAGAGACCCAGTACTTC.

At least ten counts were recorded for this clone. The gene calls are TRBV9 and TRBJ2-3; 7 nucleotides match TRBD1. V lost 0 bases and J lost 4; bases outside the gene matches: 8. The CDR3 consists of 16 residues. Germline V lookup: CDR1 SGDLS, CDR2 YYNGEE. The CDR3 spells CASSVEWDRGADTQYF. CDR3 bases: TGTGCCAGCAGCGTAGAGTGGGACAGAGGCGCAGATACGCAGTATTTT.

This clone was seen many times. This chain joins TRBV30 and TRBJ1-6; D remains ambiguous. Germline V gives CDR1 GTSNPN, CDR2 SVGIG (reference sequence). The CDR3 loop spans 14 amino acids. Trimming left V 0 bases short and J 4 bases short, with 7 bases between. This CDR3 is CAWSVKQYNSPLHF. The CDR3 DNA is TGTGCCTGGAGTGTAAAACAGTATAATTCACCCCTCCACTTT.